This TCR beta chain was recorded in a study of shared clonotypes between healthy human individuals. Study results and limitations: When naive CD4 clonotypes were compared across a few donors, about 4.8% were shared. Only blood samples were collected, and tissue repertoires likely differ.

As regards this clone: Its specificity is not known.

It was CD45RO-negative cells, positively selected for CCR7, that made up naive CD8 cells, with terminally differentiated effector memory CD45RA+ cells excluded. Assay used: immunoSEQ multiplex PCR; TCRdb lists only in-frame clones, some missing. The data contain around 1.9 million clones, just over 90% of them singletons. With 3 bases removed from V and 8 bases from J, the gap between germline ends came to 11 bases. Germline V lookup: CDR1 MDHEN, CDR2 SYDVKM. CDR3 length: 13 residues. This chain joins TRBV28 and TRBJ2-1, with a possible D match to TRBD2 (7 bases). Material: naive CD8+ T cells from PBMCs. The sequence derives from a man between 18 and 35 years old in good health. Some clones in this sample may be carry-over from other donors' samples. This CDR3 reads CASSFRGAHEQFF. The CDR3 nucleotides are TGTGCCAGCAGTTTTCGGGGGGCGCATGAGCAGTTCTTC.